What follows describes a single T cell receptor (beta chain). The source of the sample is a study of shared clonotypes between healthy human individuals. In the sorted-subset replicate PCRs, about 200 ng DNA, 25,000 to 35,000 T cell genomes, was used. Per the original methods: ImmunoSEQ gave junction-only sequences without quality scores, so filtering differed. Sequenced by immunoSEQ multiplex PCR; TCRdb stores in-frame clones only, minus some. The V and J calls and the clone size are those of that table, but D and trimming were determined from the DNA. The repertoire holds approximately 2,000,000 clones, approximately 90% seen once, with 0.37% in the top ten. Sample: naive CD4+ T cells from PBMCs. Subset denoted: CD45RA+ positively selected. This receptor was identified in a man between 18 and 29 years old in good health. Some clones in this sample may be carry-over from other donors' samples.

CDR3 in DNA: TGTGCCAGCACAAAACCCTGGGACGGCTATGGCTACACCTTC. Amino acids: CASTKPWDGYGYTF. This sequence joins TRBV28 and TRBJ1-2, with D possibly TRBD1 on 5 matching bases. Trimming took 7 bases from V and 4 from J, leaving 16 bases between them. Germline lookup yields CDR1 MDHEN and CDR2 SYDVKM. The CDR3 extends over 14 amino acids.